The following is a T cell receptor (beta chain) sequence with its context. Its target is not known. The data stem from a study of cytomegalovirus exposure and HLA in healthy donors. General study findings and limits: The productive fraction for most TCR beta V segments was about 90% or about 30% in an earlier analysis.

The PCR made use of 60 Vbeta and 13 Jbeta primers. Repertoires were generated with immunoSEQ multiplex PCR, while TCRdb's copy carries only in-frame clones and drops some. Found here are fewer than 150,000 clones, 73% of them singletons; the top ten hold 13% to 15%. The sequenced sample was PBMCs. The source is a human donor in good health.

The CDR3, as DNA: TGTGCCAGTGCGATGGGCCCGGACACTGAAGCTTTCTTT. This codes for CASAMGPDTEAFF. This chain uses TRBV9 with TRBJ1-1, with D hard to call. There are 13 residues in the CDR3. Germline CDR1 and CDR2: SGDLS and YYNGEE. Trimming removed 8 bases from V and 3 bases from J, with 14 bases in between.